This T cell receptor beta chain was profiled in a study of T cell responses to AZD1222 COVID-19 vaccine (dated by TCRdb to the early 2020s). The study in broad terms: AZD1222 recipients with second doses at about 4 weeks or about 12 weeks were pooled, because spike-specific TCR depth and breadth did not differ between schedules. TCR sequencing was performed for about 250 trial participants, of whom around 200 were given two doses of AZD1222 and 26 were given two doses of MenACWY control vaccine. Trial participants were enrolled into age subgroups of 18-55, 56-69 and 70-plus years, which contained 148, 28 and 57 TCR-sequenced participants, respectively.

Taken with the paper, the label for time point translates to: baseline before first vaccination. The vaccinee samples were drawn from two UK trials, COV001 and COV002, one of which was a single-blind randomized controlled phase 2/3 trial testing AZD1222 (ChAdOx1 nCoV-19) in healthy adults. For TCRbeta chain sequencing, PBMC samples were collected from trial participants at day 0 and at day 28 after the second dose. Points on this clone: Its antigen is unknown. No base quality values were provided; no much bigger clone lies one nucleotide off.

The CDR3 regions of human TCRbeta chains were subjected to immunosequencing. The study's processing was this. Repertoire TCRs were matched against a reference library of SARS-CoV-2-specific TCRs generated with the MIRA antigen-specificity platform. Breadth was defined as the fraction of unique TCRs that were SARS-CoV-2-associated, and depth was defined as the fraction of total T cells that were SARS-CoV-2-associated. Using the MIRA data, every spike-specific TCR was mapped to the spike region that the TCR reacted to and assigned to either a CD4 or a CD8 class. Log10-transformed breadth and depth values were compared by one-way ANOVA with Sidak's multiple comparisons tests. Entries here come from immuneACCESS through TCRdb and include only in-frame sequences with V and J called. Some clones fail to appear in such tables; in the studies checked, an unresolved V gene covers under half of the shortfall, and the cause of the remainder is unknown. V, J and clone size derive from that table, while D and trimming were established from the DNA sequence. The sample table contains 90,000 to 120,000 clones; only one count was recorded for around 87% of them. Approximately 4.5% of the sample is in the top ten clones.

The full study reports these points: Spike-specific TCR breadth and depth rose significantly after two AZD1222 doses compared with day 0 and with MenACWY recipients. Conclusions about previously exposed vaccinees are limited because only a handful of AZD1222 recipients were SARS-CoV-2 seropositive at baseline. Epitopes outside the regions mutated in the B.1.351 and B.1.1.7 variants were reportedly recognized by nearly half of the unique spike-specific TCRs. In the small 56-69-year group, the increase in depth fell short of significance, most likely because of low power. Because no day 14 peak-response samples were available, the repertoires could be characterized only after the peak T cell response. CD4 TCRs associated with the vaccine covered the entire spike protein, and the dominant responses were in regions 160-218 and 743-854. Most participants were white British and females outnumbered males, and the authors suggested that clonal diversity may have been underestimated.

Here the sequenced sample was peripheral blood, taken on day 0 of AZD1222 vaccination. This TCR came from an adult in good health.

CDR3 protein: CASSYSDSPTYEQYF. The nucleotide sequence reads as follows: TGTGCCAGCAGTTACTCGGATAGCCCAACTTACGAGCAGTACTTC. Here the chain combines TRBV6-5 and TRBJ2-7; the D gene assignment is ambiguous. The CDR3, cysteine through phenylalanine, is 15 amino acids long. The read is trimmed to its CDR3 DNA, 45 bases read in frame from base 1. V was cut back by 0 bases and J by 4 bases, leaving a gap of 13 bases between them. The germline V gene yields MNHEY for CDR1 and SVGAGI for CDR2.